Each of the 8 T cell receptor beta chains below was sequenced from the same sample in a study of OX40 agonist ivuxolimab in advanced cancers. Sequencing was performed with immunoSEQ multiplex PCR; in TCRdb, only in-frame clones are kept and a portion is missing. The table lists fewer than 90,000 clones, 85% to 95% of them singletons. The sequences come from CD4+ or CD8+ T cells sorted from blood, collected in a trial of the OX40 agonist ivuxolimab. The source of these receptors is an adult with an advanced solid tumor such as melanoma, head and neck, liver or kidney cancer.

The chain employs TRBV2 and TRBJ1-2, with D maybe TRBD1 (6 bases). Germline CDR1 and CDR2: SNHLY and FYNNEI. This CDR3 region has 13 residues. With 6 bases removed from V and 4 bases from J, the gap between germline ends came to 12 bases. CDR3 sequence reads: CASSGGQSYGYTF. CDR3 nucleotides: TGTGCCAGCAGCGGGGGCCAAAGCTATGGCTACACCTTC.

The J gene is TRBJ1-2, the V gene TRBV6-1, with 9 bases matching TRBD1. V shed 2 bases, J shed 5 bases, and the junction held 3 bases outside the gene matches. This CDR3 region has 14 residues. Germline CDR1 reads MNHNS; CDR2 reads SASEGT. The CDR3 region is CASSEWDRAYGYTF. CDR3 bases: TGTGCCAGCAGTGAATGGGACAGGGCGTATGGCTACACCTTC.

In nucleotides, the CDR3 is TGTGCCAGCAGTTCCGGGACTAGATACGAGCAGTACTTC. Amino acid sequence: CASSSGTRYEQYF. The V gene is TRBV27, the J gene TRBJ2-7; 8 positions match TRBD2. Looked up from germline, CDR1 is MNHEY and CDR2 is SMNVEV (reference sequence). V gave up 4 bases and J gave up 4 bases; unmatched junction bases: 3. The CDR3 consists of 13 residues.

The chain couples TRBV27 to TRBJ1-2; the match to TRBD1 covers 7 bases. With V trimmed by 10 bases and J by 4 bases, 9 bases remained unmatched. CDR3 length: 13 amino acids. CDR1 is MNHEY, CDR2 SMNVEV, per germline (reference sequence). CDR3 coding DNA: TGTGCCACCGCGACAGGGTCCCTCTATGGCTACACCTTC. Translating gives CATATGSLYGYTF.

The V gene is TRBV19, the J gene TRBJ1-5; D gene unclear. The CDR3 totals 14 residues. Germline CDR1 is LNHDA and CDR2 is SQIVND (reference sequence). V gave up 3 bases and J gave up 3 bases, with 9 bases separating them. This chain's CDR3 is CASSIRAVNQPQHF. The CDR3 nucleotides read TGTGCCAGTAGTATTCGGGCCGTCAATCAGCCCCAGCATTTT.

The chain uses TRBV29-1 and TRBJ2-1, with D possibly matching TRBD1 (6 bases). Germline lookup yields CDR1 SQVTM and CDR2 ANQGSEA. The CDR3 spans 9 residues. Trimming stripped 6 bases from V and 10 bases from J, with 7 bases between. The CDR3 nucleotides are TGCAGCGTCGGACAGGAGCAGTTCTTC. Amino acid sequence: CSVGQEQFF.

V usage is TRBV29-1 and J usage is TRBJ2-3; 9 bases fit TRBD1. CDR1 is SQVTM and CDR2 is ANQGSEA in the germline V gene. The CDR3 length is 14 residues. The trim removed 3 bases at V and 4 bases at J, leaving 5 bases unmatched. The CDR3 spells CSVETGGAADTQYF. Here the CDR3 DNA reads TGCAGCGTTGAGACAGGGGGAGCGGCAGATACGCAGTATTTT.

This chain connects TRBV23-1 to TRBJ2-5; D assignment may be TRBD1 or TRBD2 (5 bases each). TRBV23-1 is classed as an ORF, of uncertain function. The CDR3 runs to 14 residues. The V end was cut by 7 bases, the J end by 2 bases, with 14 bases between. As DNA, the CDR3 is TGCGCCAGCATGTACGGGGCGGGTCAAGAGACCCAGTACTTC. This gives the protein CASMYGAGQETQYF.